The source of this T cell receptor (beta chain) is a study of blood T cell repertoires in COVID-19. Some clones are missing from TCRdb's copy, which holds only in-frame ones; the method was immunoSEQ multiplex PCR. The sample lists 350,000 or so clones, roughly 90% seen once, with around 0.92% in the top ten. The source material was PBMCs or T cells enriched from blood (not recorded which). The sequence came from a young woman who had been exposed to COVID-19.

The CDR3 DNA follows: TGTGCCAGCTCACCACGGTCCACAGGTCAAGAGACCCAGTACTTC. Its protein is CASSPRSTGQETQYF. The chain is built from TRBV18 and TRBJ2-5; D possibly corresponds to TRBD1 (5 bases). This CDR3 has 15 amino acids. V was shortened by 1 base and J by 2 bases, with 11 bases between the two germline ends. Germline CDR1 KGHSH, CDR2 LQKENI.